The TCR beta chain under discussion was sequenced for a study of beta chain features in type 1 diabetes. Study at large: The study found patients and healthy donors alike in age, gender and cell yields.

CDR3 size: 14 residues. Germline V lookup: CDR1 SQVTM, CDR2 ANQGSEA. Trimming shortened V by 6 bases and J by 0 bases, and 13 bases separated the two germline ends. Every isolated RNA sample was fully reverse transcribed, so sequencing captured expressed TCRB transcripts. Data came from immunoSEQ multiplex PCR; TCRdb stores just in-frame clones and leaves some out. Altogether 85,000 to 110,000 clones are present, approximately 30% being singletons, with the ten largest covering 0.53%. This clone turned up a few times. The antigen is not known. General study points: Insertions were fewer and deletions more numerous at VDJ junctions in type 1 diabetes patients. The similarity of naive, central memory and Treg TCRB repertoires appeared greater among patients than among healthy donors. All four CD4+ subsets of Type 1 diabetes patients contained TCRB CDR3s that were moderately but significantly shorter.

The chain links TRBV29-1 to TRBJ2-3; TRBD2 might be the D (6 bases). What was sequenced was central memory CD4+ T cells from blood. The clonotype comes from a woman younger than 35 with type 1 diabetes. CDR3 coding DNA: TGCAGCGTCTTCGTCCGGGAGAGCACAGATACGCAGTATTTT. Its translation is CSVFVRESTDTQYF.